Listed below are T cell receptor beta chains from one sample, sequenced in a study of Graves' ophthalmopathy and Graves' hyperthyroidism. From the multiplex PCR reads, TCRdb called clonotypes with MiXCR, one entry per CDR3 protein. Of 1 million to 1.3 million distinct CDR3 sequences detected, about 36% appear once; the ten largest clones hold over 8.5%. What was sequenced was peripheral blood or thyroid tissue (not recorded which). These TCRs come from an adult man with Graves' hyperthyroidism. Each CDR3 is given with its conserved first and last residue. Fields, in order: V gene, J gene, clone size, D gene, CDR3 DNA, CDR3 protein. D genes are given only for firm matches. Clone size is given for some rows only: seen once, a few or many times, or a class if the clone is expanded.

V gene: TRBV27
J gene: TRBJ1-2
clone size: -
D gene: TRBD1
CDR3 DNA: TGTGCCAGCAGTTTGATACCTCGACAGGGAAGCTATGGCTACACCTTC
CDR3 protein: CASSLIPRQGSYGYTF

V gene: TRBV6-2/TRBV6-3
J gene: TRBJ2-6
clone size: -
D gene: -
CDR3 DNA: TGTGCCAGCTCCCGGACAGCAGCAGGGGCCAACGTCCTGACTTTC
CDR3 protein: CASSRTAAGANVLTF

V gene: TRBV19
J gene: TRBJ2-5
clone size: -
D gene: -
CDR3 DNA: TGTGCCAGTAGTACAGACCCTGGAAGGCCGTACCAAGAGACCCAGTACTTC
CDR3 protein: CASSTDPGRPYQETQYF

V gene: TRBV2
J gene: TRBJ2-2
clone size: many
D gene: TRBD1
CDR3 DNA: TGTGCCAGCATTGGACAGGTTGGCACCGGGGAGCTGTTTTTT
CDR3 protein: CASIGQVGTGELFF

V gene: TRBV10-3
J gene: TRBJ2-3
clone size: -
D gene: TRBD1
CDR3 DNA: TGTGCCATCAGTGAGTCGAAAGGACAGGGAACAGATACGCAGTATTTT
CDR3 protein: CAISESKGQGTDTQYF

V gene: TRBV19
J gene: TRBJ1-2
clone size: many
D gene: -
CDR3 DNA: TGTGCCAGTAGACTTACCGGGACAAAAGGCTACACCTTC
CDR3 protein: CASRLTGTKGYTF

V gene: TRBV2
J gene: TRBJ2-5
clone size: many
D gene: TRBD2
CDR3 DNA: TGTGCCAGCAGAGGACTAGCGGGACCCCAAGAGACCCAGTACTTC
CDR3 protein: CASRGLAGPQETQYF

V gene: TRBV6-5
J gene: TRBJ1-2
clone size: many
D gene: TRBD1
CDR3 DNA: TGTGCCAGCAGGGTGGGACAGTTTGAATTCTACACCTTC
CDR3 protein: CASRVGQFEFYTF

V gene: TRBV15
J gene: TRBJ1-5
clone size: -
D gene: -
CDR3 DNA: -
CDR3 protein: CATSTAGAYGYTFGSGTRDQPQHF

V gene: TRBV4-1
J gene: TRBJ2-7
clone size: many
D gene: -
CDR3 DNA: TGTGCCAGCAGCCAAGAGGGCTACGAGCAGTACTTC
CDR3 protein: CASSQEGYEQYF

V gene: TRBV7-9
J gene: TRBJ2-2
clone size: -
D gene: -
CDR3 DNA: TGTGCCAGCAGCTACACAGGGTCCTACACCGGGGAGCTGTTTTTT
CDR3 protein: CASSYTGSYTGELFF

V gene: TRBV5-1
J gene: TRBJ1-2
clone size: few
D gene: TRBD1
CDR3 DNA: TGCGCCAGCAGCCCCCAGACAGGGGAAGATGGCTACACCTTC
CDR3 protein: CASSPQTGEDGYTF

V gene: TRBV29-1
J gene: TRBJ1-5
clone size: -
D gene: -
CDR3 DNA: TGCAGCACGGCGGGAGGAGGAGAAGAGACCCAGCATTTT
CDR3 protein: CSTAGGGEETQHF

V gene: TRBV2
J gene: TRBJ2-7
clone size: -
D gene: TRBD1
CDR3 DNA: TGTGCCAGCAGTGATGACAGGGCCGAGCAGTACTTC
CDR3 protein: CASSDDRAEQYF

V gene: TRBV19
J gene: TRBJ1-2
clone size: many
D gene: -
CDR3 DNA: TGTGCCAGTAGTACAGACATCTCCTATGGCTACACCTTC
CDR3 protein: CASSTDISYGYTF

V gene: TRBV5-6
J gene: TRBJ1-2
clone size: few
D gene: TRBD1
CDR3 DNA: TGTGCCAGCAGCGCGAACCCGACAGGGGACTATGGCTACACCTTC
CDR3 protein: CASSANPTGDYGYTF

V gene: TRBV4-1
J gene: TRBJ2-7
clone size: -
D gene: -
CDR3 DNA: TGCGCCAGCAGCCAAGACTACAATTCCTACGGGCAGTACTTC
CDR3 protein: CASSQDYNSYGQYF

V gene: TRBV19
J gene: TRBJ2-2
clone size: few
D gene: -
CDR3 DNA: TGTGCCAGTAGTAACCCCCTACGTAGCGGCACCGGGGAGCTGTTTTTT
CDR3 protein: CASSNPLRSGTGELFF

V gene: TRBV19
J gene: TRBJ2-7
clone size: -
D gene: TRBD2
CDR3 DNA: TGTGCCAGTAGTATAGATGGCCGAACGACTAGCGGGAGGGTCCAACCCTACGAGCAGTACTTC
CDR3 protein: CASSIDGRTTSGRVQPYEQYF

V gene: TRBV6-1
J gene: TRBJ2-7
clone size: few
D gene: -
CDR3 DNA: TGTGCCAGCAGTTCTCCGGTTGTGTACGAGCAGTACTTC
CDR3 protein: CASSSPVVYEQYF

V gene: TRBV7-2
J gene: TRBJ1-1
clone size: -
D gene: TRBD1
CDR3 DNA: TGTGCCAGCAGTCGACCGGGACAGGGGGCGGCATTGAACACTGAAGCTTTCTTT
CDR3 protein: CASSRPGQGAALNTEAFF

V gene: TRBV6-2/TRBV6-3
J gene: TRBJ1-5
clone size: -
D gene: TRBD1
CDR3 DNA: TGTGCCATCAGTTCCTCGACAGGGTCAATCAGGGGCCAGCATTTT
CDR3 protein: CAISSSTGSIRGQHF

V gene: TRBV20-1
J gene: TRBJ2-5
clone size: -
D gene: TRBD1
CDR3 DNA: TGCAGTGCTAGAGTCGGACAGGTCCAAGAGACCCAGTACTTC
CDR3 protein: CSARVGQVQETQYF

V gene: TRBV29-1
J gene: TRBJ1-2
clone size: many
D gene: -
CDR3 DNA: TGCAGCGTTGAGGTCAACTATGGCTACACCTTC
CDR3 protein: CSVEVNYGYTF

V gene: TRBV7-2
J gene: TRBJ1-1
clone size: many
D gene: -
CDR3 DNA: TGTGCCAGCAGCGGGGGACCTTCGAACACTGAAGCTTTCTTT
CDR3 protein: CASSGGPSNTEAFF

V gene: TRBV24-1
J gene: TRBJ1-5
clone size: few
D gene: -
CDR3 DNA: TGTGCCACCAGTGATAACCCGGGAAATCAGCCCCAGCATTTT
CDR3 protein: CATSDNPGNQPQHF

V gene: TRBV11-1
J gene: TRBJ1-2
clone size: -
D gene: -
CDR3 DNA: TGTGCCAGCAGCTTAGCGGCAGGGGATGGCTATGGCTACACCTTC
CDR3 protein: CASSLAAGDGYGYTF

V gene: TRBV25-1
J gene: TRBJ2-3
clone size: -
D gene: TRBD2
CDR3 DNA: TGTGCCAGCAGTCGCGGGACTAGCGGGGGAATCCCAGATACGCAGTATTTT
CDR3 protein: CASSRGTSGGIPDTQYF

V gene: TRBV7-8
J gene: TRBJ2-7
clone size: -
D gene: TRBD2
CDR3 DNA: TGTGCCAGCAGCTTAGGACACCGTAGCGGGAGTGGGGAGCAGTACTTC
CDR3 protein: CASSLGHRSGSGEQYF

V gene: TRBV5-8
J gene: TRBJ2-5
clone size: -
D gene: TRBD1
CDR3 DNA: TGTGCCAGCAGGCCGGGACAGGGGACACAAGAGACCCAGTACTTC
CDR3 protein: CASRPGQGTQETQYF

V gene: TRBV12-3/TRBV12-4
J gene: TRBJ1-6
clone size: few
D gene: TRBD1
CDR3 DNA: TGTGCCAGCAGATCCAAACAGGGGGCTCGGGATTCACCCCTCCACTTT
CDR3 protein: CASRSKQGARDSPLHF

V gene: TRBV15
J gene: TRBJ1-1
clone size: -
D gene: -
CDR3 DNA: TGTGCCACCAGCGCTATAAACACTGAAGCTTTCTTT
CDR3 protein: CATSAINTEAFF

V gene: TRBV4-3
J gene: TRBJ2-5
clone size: many
D gene: -
CDR3 DNA: TGCGCCAGCAGCCAAGGGACCGGGGATGGGGAGACCCAGTACTTC
CDR3 protein: CASSQGTGDGETQYF

V gene: TRBV13
J gene: TRBJ1-2
clone size: few
D gene: -
CDR3 DNA: TGTGCCAGCAGCTCGCTAGCTCCGGGACGCAGGGAGAACTATGGCTACACCTTC
CDR3 protein: CASSSLAPGRRENYGYTF

V gene: TRBV12-3/TRBV12-4
J gene: TRBJ1-2
clone size: -
D gene: -
CDR3 DNA: TGTGCCAGCAGCCGCCGGCGGGGTGAAGGCTACACCTTC
CDR3 protein: CASSRRRGEGYTF

V gene: TRBV14
J gene: TRBJ1-2
clone size: -
D gene: -
CDR3 DNA: TGTGCCAGCAGCCGGACACCTAACTATGGCTACACCTTC
CDR3 protein: CASSRTPNYGYTF

V gene: TRBV19
J gene: TRBJ1-5
clone size: -
D gene: TRBD1
CDR3 DNA: TGTGCCAGTACCAGGACAGGGAGAGATCAGCCCCAGCATTTT
CDR3 protein: CASTRTGRDQPQHF

V gene: TRBV2
J gene: TRBJ1-2
clone size: -
D gene: TRBD1
CDR3 DNA: TGTGCCAGCTCCCCTTGGACAGGGGGAAATGGCTACACCTTC
CDR3 protein: CASSPWTGGNGYTF

V gene: TRBV24-1
J gene: TRBJ2-2
clone size: many
D gene: -
CDR3 DNA: TGTGCCACCAGTGAAGGCAGGGCAAACACCGGGGAGCTGTTTTTT
CDR3 protein: CATSEGRANTGELFF

V gene: TRBV7-8
J gene: TRBJ2-5
clone size: many
D gene: TRBD1
CDR3 DNA: TGTGCCAGCAGCCTAGGGACAGGCGGTTTCCAAGAGACCCAGTACTTC
CDR3 protein: CASSLGTGGFQETQYF

V gene: TRBV29-1
J gene: TRBJ1-2
clone size: -
D gene: -
CDR3 DNA: TGCAGCGTAGACGGACGGAGCTATGGCTACACCTTC
CDR3 protein: CSVDGRSYGYTF

V gene: TRBV15
J gene: TRBJ1-5
clone size: -
D gene: -
CDR3 DNA: TGTGCCACCAGCGGACAAAACAATCAGCCCCAGCATTTT
CDR3 protein: CATSGQNNQPQHF

V gene: TRBV12-3/TRBV12-4
J gene: TRBJ1-3
clone size: many
D gene: -
CDR3 DNA: TGTGCCAGCAGAACCGGACAGCTTTCTGGAAACACCATATATTTT
CDR3 protein: CASRTGQLSGNTIYF

V gene: TRBV24-1
J gene: TRBJ1-3
clone size: -
D gene: -
CDR3 DNA: TGTGCCACCAGTGATTCACGAGGTTCTGGAAACACCATATATTTT
CDR3 protein: CATSDSRGSGNTIYF

V gene: TRBV29-1
J gene: TRBJ1-5
clone size: -
D gene: TRBD1
CDR3 DNA: TGCAGCGTTCTCGGACAGGGGCCTGGATGGCCCCAGCATTTT
CDR3 protein: CSVLGQGPGWPQHF

V gene: TRBV14
J gene: TRBJ2-7
clone size: few
D gene: -
CDR3 DNA: TGTGCCAGCAGCCAAGAAACTGCAGGGAGGTCCGAGCAGTACTTC
CDR3 protein: CASSQETAGRSEQYF

V gene: TRBV7-6
J gene: TRBJ2-2
clone size: many
D gene: TRBD2
CDR3 DNA: TGTGCCAGCAGACCTCTAGCGGGAGCGGCCACCGGGGAGCTGTTTTTT
CDR3 protein: CASRPLAGAATGELFF

V gene: TRBV20-1
J gene: TRBJ1-5
clone size: many
D gene: TRBD1
CDR3 DNA: TGCAGTGCTGACTTCCGGACAGGCGGCAATCAGCCCCAGCATTTT
CDR3 protein: CSADFRTGGNQPQHF

V gene: TRBV7-2
J gene: TRBJ2-5
clone size: once
D gene: -
CDR3 DNA: TGTGCCAGCAGGTCTGGGACACTGAAAGAGACCCAGTACTTC
CDR3 protein: CASRSGTLKETQYF

V gene: TRBV25-1
J gene: TRBJ1-2
clone size: -
D gene: -
CDR3 DNA: TGTGCCAGCAGTGAAAGGGGCGATTCGTGCTACACCTTC
CDR3 protein: CASSERGDSCYTF

V gene: TRBV7-9
J gene: TRBJ2-5
clone size: -
D gene: TRBD2
CDR3 DNA: TGTGCCAGCAGCTTAGCGACTAGCGGGCGGGCACAAGAGACCCAGTACTTC
CDR3 protein: CASSLATSGRAQETQYF

V gene: TRBV6-5
J gene: TRBJ1-6
clone size: -
D gene: -
CDR3 DNA: TGTGCCCGCTATAATTCACCCCTCCACTTT
CDR3 protein: CARYNSPLHF

V gene: TRBV19
J gene: TRBJ2-1
clone size: many
D gene: TRBD2
CDR3 DNA: TGTGCCAGTAGTTCTAGCGGGACCTACAATGAGCAGTTCTTC
CDR3 protein: CASSSSGTYNEQFF

V gene: TRBV7-2
J gene: TRBJ1-3
clone size: many
D gene: -
CDR3 DNA: TGTGCCAGCAGCTTACGTGTCTCGGGGTCTGGAAACACCATATATTTT
CDR3 protein: CASSLRVSGSGNTIYF